This TCR beta chain was retrieved from a study of a mutant IDH1 vaccine in newly diagnosed glioma. Overall study: Previous treatment comprised radiotherapy, temozolomide, or both, mostly both.

Time point reported: week 47, end of study. Doses of 300 ug of mutant IDH1 20-mer peptide were given with topical imiquimod. Assay: immunoSEQ multiplex PCR; the TCRdb copy retains only in-frame clones and omits some. Here the sample spans roughly 56,000 clones, over 70% being singletons. With 8 bases clipped from V and 2 bases from J, the junction kept 3 bases outside the gene matches. The CDR3 consists of 13 residues. Germline CDR1 is MNHNS and CDR2 is SASEGT. As concerns this clone: The antigen is undetermined.

The chain joins TRBV6-1 to TRBJ1-3, with 7 bases matching TRBD1. This clonotype was sampled from a man aged 50 to 60 with glioma. The sample consisted of PBMCs, taken from a glioma patient whose treatment included an IDH1 peptide vaccine. This CDR3 is CASSDRAGNTIYF. CDR3 nucleotides: TGTGCCAGCTCCGACAGGGCTGGAAACACCATATATTTT.